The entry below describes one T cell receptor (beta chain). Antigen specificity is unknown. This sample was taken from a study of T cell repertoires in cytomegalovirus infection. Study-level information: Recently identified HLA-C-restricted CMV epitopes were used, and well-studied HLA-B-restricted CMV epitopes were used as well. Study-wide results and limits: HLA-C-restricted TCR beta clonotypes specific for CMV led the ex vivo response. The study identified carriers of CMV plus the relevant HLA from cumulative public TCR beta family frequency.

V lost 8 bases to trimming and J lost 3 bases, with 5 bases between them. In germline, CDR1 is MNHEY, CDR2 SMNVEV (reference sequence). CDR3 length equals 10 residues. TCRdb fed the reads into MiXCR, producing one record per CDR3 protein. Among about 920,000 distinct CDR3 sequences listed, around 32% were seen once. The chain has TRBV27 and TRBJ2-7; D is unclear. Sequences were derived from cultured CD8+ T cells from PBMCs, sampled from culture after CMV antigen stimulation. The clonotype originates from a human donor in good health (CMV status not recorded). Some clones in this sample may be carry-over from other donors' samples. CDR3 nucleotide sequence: TGTGCCAGCGGGATCTACGAGCAGTACTTC. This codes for CASGIYEQYF.